Listed below are T cell receptor beta chains from one sample, sequenced in a study of cytomegalovirus exposure and HLA in healthy donors. Produced via immunoSEQ multiplex PCR; TCRdb's table is partial and in-frame only. This sample has approximately 130,000 clones; around 77% occur once, and the top ten carry 1.2%. The sample consisted of PBMCs. The receptor set was obtained from a man aged 50 to 60 in good health and CMV-seronegative. Both conserved end residues are part of each CDR3. The order of the fields is clone size, V gene, D gene, J gene, CDR3 DNA, CDR3 protein. D genes are given only for firm matches. Not every row has a clone size; where given, it reads once, few, many or a size class.

once,TRBV28,TRBD2,TRBJ2-5,TGTGCCAGCACTCCGGGACTAGCGGCTGTCCAAGAGACCCAGTACTTC,CASTPGLAAVQETQYF
-,TRBV28,TRBD1,TRBJ2-3,TGTGCCAGCAGTTTCCCGGGACAGGGAGGAACAGATACGCAGTATTTT,CASSFPGQGGTDTQYF
-,TRBV27,-,TRBJ2-5,TGTGCCAGCAGTTTTATTTCAGGAGGACAAGAGACCCAGTACTTC,CASSFISGGQETQYF
once,TRBV28,TRBD1,TRBJ2-1,TGTGCCAGCAGTTTTAGTACGAGGGGGCAGAATAATGAGCAGTTCTTC,CASSFSTRGQNNEQFF
-,TRBV25-1,TRBD2,TRBJ2-2,TGTGCCAGCAGTGAATATGGGGCGGGAGGAACCACCGGGGAGCTGTTTTTT,CASSEYGAGGTTGELFF
-,TRBV5-1,TRBD2,TRBJ2-5,TGCGCCAGCACCCGGACTAGCGGGAGCACCCAGTACTTC,CASTRTSGSTQYF
-,TRBV11-3,-,TRBJ2-1,TGTGCCAGCAGCTCGGATAGGGGGGGAGGCCATGAGCAGTTCTTC,CASSSDRGGGHEQFF
-,TRBV19,-,TRBJ1-5,TGTGCCAGTAGTATGGCAGTCCATTATCAGCCCCAGCATTTT,CASSMAVHYQPQHF
-,TRBV27,TRBD2,TRBJ2-3,TGTGCCAGCAGTTTATCTAGCGGGAGGGCCATTCGTAGCACAGATACGCAGTATTTT,CASSLSSGRAIRSTDTQYF
-,TRBV21-1,-,TRBJ2-3,TGTGCCAGCAGTCCAGGGACAGATACGCAGTATTTT,CASSPGTDTQYF
-,TRBV5-1,TRBD2,TRBJ2-2,TGCGCCAGCGGCCAAGCGGGGCCCAACACCGGGGAGCTGTTTTTT,CASGQAGPNTGELFF
few,TRBV5-1,TRBD1,TRBJ1-5,TGCGCCAGCAGCGGATCCCGGACAGGGCGGTCGGCCCAGCATTTT,CASSGSRTGRSAQHF
-,TRBV28,-,TRBJ2-2,TGTGCCAGCACCCCTGACGGGGTCCCCGGGGAGCTGTTTTTT,CASTPDGVPGELFF
-,TRBV2,-,TRBJ1-1,TGTGCCAGCAGCTCAGGGGTTTGGACTGAAGCTTTCTTT,CASSSGVWTEAFF
-,TRBV5-8,-,TRBJ2-7,TGTGCCAGCCGCCAGGAAGACTACGAGCAGTACTTC,CASRQEDYEQYF
-,TRBV27,-,TRBJ1-5,TGTGCCAGCAGGTCTATGCTTGCTAATCAGCCCCAGCATTTT,CASRSMLANQPQHF
-,TRBV7-9,-,TRBJ2-3,TGTGCCAGCATGCATGCGAGCACAGATACGCAGTATTTT,CASMHASTDTQYF
-,TRBV28,TRBD1,TRBJ1-4,TGTGCCAGTTCGCTTCAGGGACAGGGAAGAGGTAATGAAAAACTGTTTTTT,CASSLQGQGRGNEKLFF
-,TRBV6-5,TRBD2,TRBJ2-1,TGTGCCAGCACTCGGGGGGGGGATGAGCAGTTCTTC,CASTRGGDEQFF
-,TRBV28,TRBD2,TRBJ2-1,TGTGCCAGCAGTCTTATTATTGCGGGAGGATACAATGAGCAGTTCTTC,CASSLIIAGGYNEQFF
-,TRBV10-2,TRBD2,TRBJ2-3,TGCGCCAGCGTCCCCCGTATAGGACTAGCGGGATTGGATACGCAGTATTTT,CASVPRIGLAGLDTQYF
few,TRBV9,-,TRBJ2-3,TGTGCCAGCAGCGTCCGTGGCGGAATTACAGATACGCAGTATTTT,CASSVRGGITDTQYF
-,TRBV2,TRBD1,TRBJ1-5,TGTGCCAGCAAGGACAGGGTTGGCAATCAGCCCCAGCATTTT,CASKDRVGNQPQHF
-,TRBV27,-,TRBJ1-2,TGTGCCAGCAGGGAATACGGGGCTAACTATGGCTACACCTTC,CASREYGANYGYTF
-,TRBV6-5,TRBD1,TRBJ2-7,TGTGCCAGCAGTTACGCGGGGACAGGGGGCAGCGAGCAGTACTTC,CASSYAGTGGSEQYF
-,TRBV5-5,-,TRBJ1-1,TGTGCCAGCAGGGCAGGGATTATGAACACTGAAGCTTTCTTT,CASRAGIMNTEAFF
-,TRBV28,-,TRBJ1-5,TGTGCCAGCAGTGACGACAGAAATCAGCCCCAGCATTTT,CASSDDRNQPQHF
-,TRBV25-1,-,TRBJ2-1,TGTGCCAGCAGTGAATCGGCTAGATTTGGAGGCTCCTACAATGAGCAGTTCTTC,CASSESARFGGSYNEQFF
few,TRBV5-1,TRBD1,TRBJ2-7,TGCGCCAGCAACAAGGACAGGGTCAGCTCCTACGAGCAGTACTTC,CASNKDRVSSYEQYF
once,TRBV7-9,TRBD2,TRBJ2-2,TGTGCCAGCAGCTACCTAGCGGGATGGAACACCGGGGAGCTGTTTTTT,CASSYLAGWNTGELFF
-,TRBV12-2,-,TRBJ2-7,TGTGCAAGTCGCGCGGGACAGGGGTTTAGGTACGAGCAGTACTTC,CASRAGQGFRYEQYF
-,TRBV6-5,TRBD2,TRBJ2-1,TGTGCCAGCAGTTATAGCGGGAGGGTTAGTGAGCAGTTCTTC,CASSYSGRVSEQFF
-,TRBV5-1,TRBD1,TRBJ2-7,TGCGCCAGCAGCCGGGGGACAGGGGGCAACGAGCAGTACTTC,CASSRGTGGNEQYF
once,TRBV7-2,TRBD2,TRBJ2-1,TGTGCCAGCAGCCAGCGGGGGCCGTCTTACAATGAGCAGTTCTTC,CASSQRGPSYNEQFF
-,TRBV5-1,-,TRBJ2-4,TGCGCCAGCAGCTTGGAAGGCGGGGCCAAAAACATTCAGTACTTC,CASSLEGGAKNIQYF
-,TRBV11-2,TRBD2,TRBJ2-3,TGTGCCAGCAGCTACTTGGGCGGGAGGGCGACAGATACGCAGTATTTT,CASSYLGGRATDTQYF
few,TRBV18,-,TRBJ2-5,TGTGCCAGCTCACCAAGCCTTGAGGGGGTTGGAGAGACCCAGTACTTC,CASSPSLEGVGETQYF
-,TRBV19,-,TRBJ2-7,TGTGCCAGTGGAGACAGCATCTACGAGCAGTACTTC,CASGDSIYEQYF
-,TRBV6-6,-,TRBJ2-4,TGTGCCAGCACCAGCGGAGACAAAAACATTCAGTACTTC,CASTSGDKNIQYF
-,TRBV5-1,-,TRBJ2-1,TGCGCCAGCAGCCTAAATGACAATGAGCAGTTCTTC,CASSLNDNEQFF
-,TRBV28,TRBD1,TRBJ1-3,TGTGCCAGCAGTTTTCCGGACAGGGGGCGAGACACCATATATTTT,CASSFPDRGRDTIYF
-,TRBV10-3,-,TRBJ2-7,TGTGCCATCAGTGTACCCACAGGGAACCACGAGCAGTACTTC,CAISVPTGNHEQYF